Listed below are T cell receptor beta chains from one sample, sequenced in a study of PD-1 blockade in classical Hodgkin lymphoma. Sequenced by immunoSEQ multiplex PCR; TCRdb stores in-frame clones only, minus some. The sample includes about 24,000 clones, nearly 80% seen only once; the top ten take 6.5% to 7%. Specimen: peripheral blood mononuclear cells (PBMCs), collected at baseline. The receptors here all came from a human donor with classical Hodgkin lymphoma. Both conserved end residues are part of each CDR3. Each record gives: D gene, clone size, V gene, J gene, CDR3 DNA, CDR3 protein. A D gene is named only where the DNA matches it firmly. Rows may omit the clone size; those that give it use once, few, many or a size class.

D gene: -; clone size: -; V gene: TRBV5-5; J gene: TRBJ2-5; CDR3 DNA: TGTGCCAGCAGCTTGGCGGGGGACTCCCAAGAGACCCAGTACTTC; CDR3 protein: CASSLAGDSQETQYF
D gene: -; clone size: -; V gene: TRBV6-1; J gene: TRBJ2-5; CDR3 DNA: TGTGCCAGCAGTGAAGCGCGGGGGCCCGGGGAGACCCAGTACTTC; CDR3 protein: CASSEARGPGETQYF
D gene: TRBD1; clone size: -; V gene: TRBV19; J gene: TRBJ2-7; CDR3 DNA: TGTGCCAGTAGTATAGGGGAACCGGGACAGGGGTTCTACGAGCAGTACTTC; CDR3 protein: CASSIGEPGQGFYEQYF
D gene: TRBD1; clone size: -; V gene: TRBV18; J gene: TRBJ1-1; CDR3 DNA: TGTGCCAGCTCACCACTTGGACAGGGGAACACTGAAGCTTTCTTT; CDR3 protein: CASSPLGQGNTEAFF
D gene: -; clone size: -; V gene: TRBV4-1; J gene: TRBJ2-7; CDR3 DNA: TGCGCCAGCAGCCAGACCTCCCTGAGGGGGGGCGGTCCCGACGAGCAGTACTTC; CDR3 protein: CASSQTSLRGGGPDEQYF
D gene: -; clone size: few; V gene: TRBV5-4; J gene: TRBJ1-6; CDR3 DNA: TGTGCCAGCAGCTTTGGACCCCTCCACTTT; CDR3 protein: CASSFGPLHF
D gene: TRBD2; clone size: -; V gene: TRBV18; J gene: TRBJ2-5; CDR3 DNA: TGTGCCAGCTCACCACGACTAGCGGGGGCCTTGGGAGAGACCCAGTACTTC; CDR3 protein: CASSPRLAGALGETQYF
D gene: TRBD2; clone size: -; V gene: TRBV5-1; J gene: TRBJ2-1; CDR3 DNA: TGCGCCAGCAGCGCCCGACTAGCGGGGGGGCAGTATGAGCAGTTCTTC; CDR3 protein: CASSARLAGGQYEQFF
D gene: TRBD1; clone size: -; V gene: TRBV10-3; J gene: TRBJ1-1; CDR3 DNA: TGTGCCATCAGTGAAGGACAGGGGAACACTGAAGCTTTCTTT; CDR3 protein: CAISEGQGNTEAFF
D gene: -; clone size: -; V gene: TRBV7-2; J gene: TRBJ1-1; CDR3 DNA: TGTGCCAGCAGCCCTCAGAGGGGGATCACTGAAGCTTTCTTT; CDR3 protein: CASSPQRGITEAFF
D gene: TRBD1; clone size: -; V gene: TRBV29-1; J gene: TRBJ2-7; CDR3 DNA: TGCAGCGCTACCGGACAGGGTGGGTACGAGCAGTACTTC; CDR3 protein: CSATGQGGYEQYF
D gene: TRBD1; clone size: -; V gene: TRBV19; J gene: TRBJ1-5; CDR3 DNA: TGTGCCAGTAGTGGCGAAGGACAGGCCTATCAGCCCCAGCATTTT; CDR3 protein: CASSGEGQAYQPQHF
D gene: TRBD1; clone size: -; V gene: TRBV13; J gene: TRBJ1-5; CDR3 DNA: TGTGCCAGCAGCGTACAGGGGACGCGGCAGCCCCAGCATTTT; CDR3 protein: CASSVQGTRQPQHF
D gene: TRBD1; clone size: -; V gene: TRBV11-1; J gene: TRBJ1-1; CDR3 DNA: TGTGCCAGCAGCTCTCCCGGGACAGGGAAGGGTCGAGGCACTGAAGCTTTCTTT; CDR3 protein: CASSSPGTGKGRGTEAFF
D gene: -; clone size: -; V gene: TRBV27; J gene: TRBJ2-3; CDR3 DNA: TGTGCCAGCGCGTACGGGGGAGGTCGAACAGATACGCAGTATTTT; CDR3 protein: CASAYGGGRTDTQYF
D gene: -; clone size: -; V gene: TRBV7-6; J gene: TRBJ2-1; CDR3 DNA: TGTGCCAGCAGCTTAGCGAGTTTGGGGGGCCGCGGGAACAATGAGCAGTTCTTC; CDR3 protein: CASSLASLGGRGNNEQFF
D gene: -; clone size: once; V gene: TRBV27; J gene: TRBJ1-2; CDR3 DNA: TGTGCCAGCAGTTTATCTATGGGCTATGGCTACACCTTC; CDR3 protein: CASSLSMGYGYTF
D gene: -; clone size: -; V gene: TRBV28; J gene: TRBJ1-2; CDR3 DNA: TGTGCCAGTTCTGACAGTTTCTATGGCTACACCTTC; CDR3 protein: CASSDSFYGYTF
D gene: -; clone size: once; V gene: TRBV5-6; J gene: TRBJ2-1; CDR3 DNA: TGTGCCAGCAGCTTGGCGTTGACCGGCGAGGGGGACAATGAGCAGTTCTTC; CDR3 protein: CASSLALTGEGDNEQFF
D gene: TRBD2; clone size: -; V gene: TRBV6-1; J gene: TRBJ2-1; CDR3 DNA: TGTGCCAGCAGCTACGGGGGGACCACGTACAATGAGCAGTTCTTC; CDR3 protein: CASSYGGTTYNEQFF
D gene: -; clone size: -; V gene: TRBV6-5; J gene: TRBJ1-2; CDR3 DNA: TGTGCCAGCAGTTACTCGATGGCTCATGGCTACACCTTC; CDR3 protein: CASSYSMAHGYTF
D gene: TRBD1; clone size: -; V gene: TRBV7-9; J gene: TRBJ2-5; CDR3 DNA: TGTGCCAGCAGCGTCGGACAGGGGGCAGCGGAGACCCAGTACTTC; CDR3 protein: CASSVGQGAAETQYF
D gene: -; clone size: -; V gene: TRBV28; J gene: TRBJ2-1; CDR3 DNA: TGTGCCAGCAGTTTAGAAGGAGCAGCCTCCTACAATGAGCAGTTCTTC; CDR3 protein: CASSLEGAASYNEQFF
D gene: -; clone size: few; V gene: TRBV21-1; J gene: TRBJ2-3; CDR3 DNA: TGTGCCAGCAGCAAAGAGACTAGCGGGGGCATTGACACAGATACGCAGTATTTT; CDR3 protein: CASSKETSGGIDTDTQYF
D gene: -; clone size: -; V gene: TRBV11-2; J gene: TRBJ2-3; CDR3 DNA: TGTGCCAGCAGCCCGCTGACCCGCCGCCCCACAGATACGCAGTATTTT; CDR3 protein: CASSPLTRRPTDTQYF
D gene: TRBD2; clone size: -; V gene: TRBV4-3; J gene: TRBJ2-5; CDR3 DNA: TGCGCCAGCAGCCAACGGGGGGGAGAGACCCAGTACTTC; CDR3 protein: CASSQRGGETQYF
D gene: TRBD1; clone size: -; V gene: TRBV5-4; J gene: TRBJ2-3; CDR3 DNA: TGTGCCAGCAGCTTTGACACAGGGGGCTTCGAAGATACGCAGTATTTT; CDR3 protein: CASSFDTGGFEDTQYF
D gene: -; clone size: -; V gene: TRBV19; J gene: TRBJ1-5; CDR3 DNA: TGTGCCAGTAGGGAGAGGACGGGAAACAATCAGCCCCAGCATTTT; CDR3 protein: CASRERTGNNQPQHF
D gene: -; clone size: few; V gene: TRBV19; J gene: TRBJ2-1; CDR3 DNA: TGTGCCAGTAGTATACACAGCCACTACAATGAGCAGTTCTTC; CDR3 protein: CASSIHSHYNEQFF
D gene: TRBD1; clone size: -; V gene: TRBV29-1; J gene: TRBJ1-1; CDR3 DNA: TGCAGCGTTGGCCGAGGACAGGGGACCTCTGAAGCTTTCTTT; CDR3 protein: CSVGRGQGTSEAFF
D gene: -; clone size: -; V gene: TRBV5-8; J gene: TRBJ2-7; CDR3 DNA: TGTGCCAGCAGCTTAGGCCGAATAAGACGGACCCAATCCTACGAGCAGTACTTC; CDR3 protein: CASSLGRIRRTQSYEQYF
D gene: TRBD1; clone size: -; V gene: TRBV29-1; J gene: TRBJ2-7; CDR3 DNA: TGCAGCGTTGCACAGGGGTACGAGCAGTACTTC; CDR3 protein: CSVAQGYEQYF
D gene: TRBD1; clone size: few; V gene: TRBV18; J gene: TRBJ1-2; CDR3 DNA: TGTGCCAGCTCACCATTAACGGGACAGCAGAACTATGGCTACACCTTC; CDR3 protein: CASSPLTGQQNYGYTF
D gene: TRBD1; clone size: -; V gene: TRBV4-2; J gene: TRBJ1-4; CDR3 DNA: TGTGCCAGCAGCCAGGGGACAGGGGATAATGAAAAACTGTTTTTT; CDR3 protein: CASSQGTGDNEKLFF
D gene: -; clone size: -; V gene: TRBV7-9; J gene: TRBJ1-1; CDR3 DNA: TGTGCCAGCAGCCACGGGGCGAACACTGAAGCTTTCTTT; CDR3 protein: CASSHGANTEAFF
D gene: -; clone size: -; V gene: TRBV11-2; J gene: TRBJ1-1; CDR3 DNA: TGTGCCAGCAGCTTAGGGGGGGGAGCAGCTTTCTTT; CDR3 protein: CASSLGGGAAFF
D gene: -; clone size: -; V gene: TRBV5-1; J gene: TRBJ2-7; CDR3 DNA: TGCGCCAGCAGCTTGGGGCCTGCGCGCGAGCAGTACTTC; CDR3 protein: CASSLGPAREQYF
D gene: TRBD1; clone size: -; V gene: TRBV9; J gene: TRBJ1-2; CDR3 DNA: TGTGCCAGCAGCGTAGGGACAGGGGGTACCTATGGCTACACCTTC; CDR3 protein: CASSVGTGGTYGYTF